This T cell receptor beta chain was obtained from a study of shared clonotypes between healthy human individuals. Study-wide findings and caveats: Specimens sampled were limited to blood, with tissue repertoires likely differing. What naive subsets generally showed was a larger estimated richness than memory subsets showed.

This clone was detected only a few times. The target antigen is unknown. The junction had 4 bases not matched to a gene; V was cut back by 4 bases and J by 5 bases. The CDR3 spans 13 residues. Germline CDR1 and CDR2: LNHDA and SQIVND (reference sequence). Profiled with immunoSEQ multiplex PCR; TCRdb holds only in-frame clones, not every one. The repertoire holds more than 850,000 clones, with more than 75% as singletons. Free of recent acute infections or vaccinations, the donors were healthy HIV-negative adults. Researchers partitioned CD4+ cells into CD45RA+ naive and CD45RA-negative memory subsets. The chain is built from TRBV19 and TRBJ1-1, with 7 bases that match TRBD1. The clonotype originates from a man aged 18 to 30 in good health. Some clones in this sample may be carry-over from other donors' samples. Sequenced sample: memory CD4+ T cells from PBMCs. The sample's subset: CD45RA-negative fraction. The CDR3 coding sequence is TGTGCCAGTAGTAACCAGGGGGTGACTGAAGCTTTCTTT. Its translation: CASSNQGVTEAFF.